A selection of T cell receptor beta chains follows, all from one sample in a study of patients and donors after allogeneic stem cell transplantation. From the RT-PCR reads, TCRdb called clonotypes with MiXCR, one entry per CDR3 protein. Of roughly 960,000 distinct CDR3 sequences listed, about a sixth are singletons. What was sequenced was blood, either unsorted or a sorted T cell fraction (not recorded which). These receptors were obtained from a human donor who was either an allogeneic HSCT recipient or a stem cell or donor lymphocyte infusion donor (not recorded which). It is not recorded whose cells these are; they may come from a transplant donor. Each CDR3 is given with its conserved first and last residue. The D gene is left open where the match is weak. The size entry is marked missing in some rows and otherwise reads once, few, many or a size class.

>14|TRBJ2-1|few|TRBV20-1|TRBD2
CSARDSGRPQEQFF
TGCAGTGCTAGAGATAGCGGGAGGCCCCAGGAGCAGTTCTTC
>14|TRBJ1-5|many|TRBV20-1|-
CSARDLQGNQPQHF
TGCAGTGCTAGAGATCTCCAGGGGAATCAGCCCCAGCATTTT
>18|TRBJ2-1|-|TRBV6-2/TRBV6-3|TRBD2
CASRPARTAGGKANEQFF
TGTGCCAGCAGGCCCGCGAGAACAGCGGGGGGAAAGGCAAATGAGCAGTTCTTC
>12|TRBJ1-5|-|TRBV2|-
CASSWRMGPQHF
TGTGCCAGCAGTTGGAGGATGGGGCCCCAGCATTTT
>16|TRBJ2-7|-|TRBV5-1|-
CASSLGSRDGSPEQYF
TGCGCCAGCAGCTTGGGGTCCAGGGACGGATCACCCGAGCAGTACTTC
>16|TRBJ2-7|-|TRBV5-1|-
CASSYREGAAGAEQYF
TGCGCCAGCAGCTACAGGGAAGGGGCGGCTGGGGCCGAGCAGTACTTC
>16|TRBJ2-2|-|TRBV6-1|TRBD2
CASRVGTSGNTGELFF
TGTGCCAGCAGGGTGGGGACTAGCGGAAACACCGGGGAGCTGTTTTTT
>14|TRBJ1-6|few|TRBV12-3/TRBV12-4|-
CASSFNIGDSPLHF
TGTGCCAGCAGTTTTAATATAGGGGATTCACCCCTCCACTTT
>14|TRBJ1-4|few|TRBV5-1|TRBD1
CASSLQGGNEKLFF
TGCGCCAGCAGCTTGCAGGGGGGTAATGAAAAACTGTTTTTT
>15|TRBJ2-3|many|TRBV10-3|TRBD1
CAISGDRVNTDTQYF
TGTGCCATCAGTGGTGACAGGGTCAACACAGATACGCAGTATTTT
>16|TRBJ2-1|-|TRBV5-5|TRBD1
CASSLSSGTGSNEQFF
TGTGCCAGCAGCTTGTCGTCAGGGACAGGGAGTAATGAGCAGTTCTTC
>12|TRBJ1-1|-|TRBV6-2/TRBV6-3|-
CATRGGPSEAFF
TGTGCCACCAGGGGAGGCCCCTCTGAAGCTTTCTTT
>16|TRBJ1-2|few|TRBV4-3|TRBD1
CASSQVRDRAVWGYTF
TGCGCCAGCAGCCAGGTTCGGGACAGGGCGGTATGGGGCTACACCTTC
>16|TRBJ2-1|-|TRBV6-5|TRBD2
CASSYWGDLGRDEQFF
TGTGCCAGCAGTTACTGGGGGGATCTCGGGAGGGATGAGCAGTTCTTC
>13|TRBJ1-1|many|TRBV7-8|-
CASSFREDTEAFF
TGTGCCAGCAGCTTCCGGGAGGACACTGAAGCTTTCTTT
>14|TRBJ1-1|-|TRBV7-9|-
CASSSQLMNTEAFF
TGTGCCAGCAGCTCACAGCTCATGAACACTGAAGCTTTCTTT
>16|TRBJ2-2|-|TRBV7-2|-
CASSPRFLANTGELFF
TGTGCCAGCAGCCCCCGTTTCCTCGCGAACACCGGGGAGCTGTTTTTT
>12|TRBJ2-1|-|TRBV6-6|TRBD2
CASSYGTSGNLF
TGTGCCAGCAGTTACGGGACTAGCGGGAATCTCTTC
>17|TRBJ1-1|few|TRBV3-1|-
CASSQDVGRAGNTEAFF
TGTGCCAGCAGCCAAGATGTCGGAAGGGCTGGGAACACTGAAGCTTTCTTT
>14|TRBJ2-5|-|TRBV5-4|-
CASSLGGVRETQYF
TGTGCCAGCAGCTTGGGTGGGGTTCGAGAGACCCAGTACTTC